The 30 T cell receptor beta chains presented below share a single source sample, sequenced in a study of yellow fever vaccine responses in identical twins. TCRdb used MiXCR to reprocess the RT-PCR reads, holding one entry per CDR3 protein. The top ten hold 7.7% of the sample, which has around 18,000 distinct CDR3 sequences, just over 60% seen once. The sample consisted of T cells from blood (PBMCs), unsorted or a sorted subset (not recorded which), taken before or after yellow fever vaccination (not recorded which). The receptors derive from a woman younger than 30 who received the yellow fever vaccine.

The V and J genes are TRBV11-1 and TRBJ2-3; D remains unclear. This CDR3 contains 11 residues. Germline CDR1 reads SGHAT; CDR2 reads FQDESV (reference sequence). V was shortened by 5 bases and J by 8 bases, with 8 bases between the two germline ends. CDR3 residues: CASSRMGTQYF. CDR3 sequence (DNA): TGTGCCAGCAGCCGTATGGGTACGCAGTATTTT.

This chain uses TRBV4-1 with TRBJ1-2; tentative D call: TRBD1 (5 bases). The CDR3 spans 15 residues. V lost 1 base, J lost 1 base, and 10 bases lay in between. Germline V gene lookup returns CDR1 MGHRA and CDR2 YSYEKL. The CDR3 DNA follows: TGCGCCAGCAGCCAAGTGGAACAGGATAACTATGGCTACACCTTC. Amino acids: CASSQVEQDNYGYTF.

The rearrangement links TRBV29-1 to TRBJ2-1, with D perhaps given as TRBD1 or TRBD2 (6 bases each). CDR3 length: 18 amino acids. The V and J ends lost 0 bases and 7 bases respectively, with 25 bases between them. Germline V gene sequence: CDR1 SQVTM, CDR2 ANQGSEA. The CDR3 protein is CSVEDTLEIAEGENEQFF. CDR3 in DNA: TGCAGCGTTGAAGATACCCTCGAAATAGCGGAGGGGGAGAATGAGCAGTTCTTC.

This chain connects TRBV11-3 to TRBJ1-1; D unresolved. The germline V and J ends were trimmed by 5 bases and 8 bases, with 9 bases remaining between them. The CDR3 covers 11 residues. The germline V gene encodes CDR1 SGHNT and CDR2 YENEEA. CDR3 amino acids: CASSHNREAFF. The CDR3 DNA is TGTGCCAGCAGCCACAATAGGGAAGCTTTCTTT.

The chain has TRBV10-3 and TRBJ1-5, with TRBD1 identical over 8 bases. V gave up 5 bases and J gave up 5 bases; unmatched junction bases: 2. The CDR3 has 13 residues. Germline CDR1 and CDR2: ENHRY and SYGVKD. CDR3 in amino acids: CAISTQGDQPQHF. DNA for the CDR3: TGTGCCATCAGTACACAGGGGGATCAGCCCCAGCATTTT.

The V and J genes are TRBV12-3 or TRBV12-4 and TRBJ1-2; tentatively, D is TRBD1 (6 bases). The CDR3 runs 13 residues. V gave up 1 base and J gave up 4 bases, with 7 bases separating them. The CDR3 coding sequence is TGTGCCAGCAGTTTAGGGGACACCTATGGCTACACCTTC. Its protein product is CASSLGDTYGYTF.

J is TRBJ1-2 and V is TRBV5-1; D unclear. The CDR3 length is 13 residues. The V and J ends lost 4 bases and 5 bases respectively, with 12 bases between them. The germline V gene encodes CDR1 SGHRS and CDR2 YFSETQ. The CDR3 DNA is TGCGCCAGCAGCGCGGGCACGGCTTATGGCTACACCTTC. Translation: CASSAGTAYGYTF.

The V call is TRBV5-4, the J call TRBJ2-5; D is possibly TRBD2 (5 bases). The V end was cut by 2 bases, the J end by 2 bases, with 13 bases between. The CDR3 extends over 15 amino acids. Germline CDR1 is SGHNT and CDR2 is YYREEE (reference sequence). CDR3 sequence reads: CASSFNGIGQETQYF. The CDR3 coding sequence is TGTGCCAGCAGCTTCAACGGGATAGGACAAGAGACCCAGTACTTC.

The rearrangement uses TRBV5-1 and TRBJ2-7, with TRBD1 matching over 9 bases. The CDR3 is made up of 15 amino acids. The J segment lost 5 bases and the V segment lost 4 bases, leaving 10 bases of the junction unmatched. CDR1 is SGHRS, CDR2 YFSETQ, per germline. The CDR3 DNA reads TGCGCCAGCAGCCGCACCGGGGACAGGGACCACGAGCAGTACTTC. Translated: CASSRTGDRDHEQYF.

The chain recombines TRBV4-2 with TRBJ1-4; D is perhaps TRBD1 (5 bases). Germline CDR1 and CDR2: LGHNA and YNFKEQ. V shed 4 bases and J shed 4 bases, with 13 bases lying between them. The CDR3 runs 15 residues. The CDR3 reads CASSPGLLGNEKLFF. The CDR3 coding sequence is TGTGCCAGCAGCCCGGGACTTCTCGGTAATGAAAAACTGTTTTTT.

This chain joins TRBV5-1 and TRBJ2-4, with TRBD2 matching over 8 bases. Germline lookup yields CDR1 SGHRS and CDR2 YFSETQ. This CDR3 is 17 amino acids long. Unmatched junction bases numbered 18, after V lost 5 bases and J lost 8 bases. CDR3 sequence (DNA): TGCGCCAGCAGGCCGACGTACGGGGGGGCCGATGTAGACATTCAGTACTTC. It is translated as CASRPTYGGADVDIQYF.

The chain is built from TRBV7-9 and TRBJ2-5; D ambiguous. Between the trimmed V and J ends, which lost 5 bases and 7 bases, there was a span of 17 bases. Germline V gene sequence: CDR1 SEHNR, CDR2 FQNEAQ (reference sequence). The CDR3 covers 14 residues. This chain's CDR3 is CASSDTTSGGTQYF. The CDR3 DNA reads as TGTGCCAGCAGCGATACCACATCTGGTGGGACCCAGTACTTC.

V usage is TRBV5-4 and J usage is TRBJ2-7, with D perhaps TRBD1 (6 bases). CDR3 length equals 14 residues. The V end lost 4 bases, the J end lost 2 bases, and 13 bases lay between the germline ends. Per germline, CDR1 SGHNT and CDR2 YYREEE (reference sequence). CDR3: CASSPSSGAYEQYV. In nucleotides, the CDR3 is TGTGCCAGCAGCCCATCCTCAGGGGCCTACGAGCAGTACGTC.

This clonotype was recorded only once. V and J are TRBV5-6 and TRBJ2-7, with TRBD2 identical over 7 bases. This CDR3 region has 15 residues. Trimming cost V 4 bases and J 0 bases; bases outside gene matches: 7. Germline CDR1 reads SGHDT; CDR2 reads YYEEEE. CDR3 DNA: TGTGCCAGCAGCGTACTAGCGAAAAGCTCCTACGAGCAGTACGTC. Its translation: CASSVLAKSSYEQYV.

The chain couples TRBV7-9 to TRBJ1-1; D uncertain. The ends were cut back, 5 bases at V and 4 bases at J, with 11 bases in the middle. The CDR3 totals 13 residues. Germline CDR1 is SEHNR and CDR2 is FQNEAQ (reference sequence). In nucleotides, the CDR3 is TGTGCCAGCAGCCTCAGCGGGCCCACTGAAGCTTTCTTT. Its translation is CASSLSGPTEAFF.

This clonotype came up a few times. The V gene is TRBV29-1, the J gene TRBJ2-1; 14 bases are a match to TRBD2. This CDR3 is built from 13 residues. CDR1 and CDR2 (germline): SQVTM, ANQGSEA. Trimming removed 6 bases from V and 8 bases from J; junction bases left unmatched: 3. CDR3 region: CSVGTSGGHEQFF. CDR3 nucleotide sequence: TGCAGCGTAGGGACTAGCGGGGGCCATGAGCAGTTCTTC.

This clonotype was observed a single time. The chain carries TRBV19 and TRBJ2-1; TRBD2 is a possible D gene (6 bases). V was trimmed by 5 bases and J by 9 bases, leaving 11 bases between them. In germline, CDR1 is LNHDA, CDR2 SQIVND (reference sequence). This CDR3 has 12 residues. The CDR3 is CASSQMGGEQFF. The CDR3 DNA is TGTGCCAGTAGTCAAATGGGGGGTGAGCAGTTCTTC.

The genes are TRBV3-1 and TRBJ2-1; a possible D gene is TRBD2 (6 bases). The V end lost 1 base, the J end lost 7 bases, and 11 bases lay between the germline ends. Germline CDR1 and CDR2: LGHDT and YNNKEL (reference sequence). The CDR3 loop spans 14 amino acids. For the CDR3, the DNA is TGTGCCAGCAGCCAAGTCACTAGCCGGAATGAGCAGTTCTTC. Translated, it gives CASSQVTSRNEQFF.

The J gene is TRBJ1-6, the V gene TRBV4-1; 10 bases match TRBD1. Losses at the gene ends were 3 bases for V and 9 bases for J; bases not matched to a gene: 8. The length of the CDR3 is 16 residues. Germline loops: CDR1 MGHRA, CDR2 YSYEKL. The CDR3 sequence: CASSQDSGTGVSPLHF. Written as DNA, the CDR3 is TGCGCCAGCAGCCAGGACTCCGGGACAGGGGTTTCACCCCTCCACTTT.

The chain has TRBV20-1 and TRBJ1-1; D not resolved. V dropped 0 bases and J dropped 0 bases, with 11 bases sitting between them. This CDR3 has 15 amino acids. The V gene's germline CDR1 is DFQATT and CDR2 SNEGSKA (reference sequence). CDR3 loop: CSARDLMWVNTEAFF. CDR3 bases: TGCAGTGCTAGAGATCTAATGTGGGTGAACACTGAAGCTTTCTTT.

This clonotype was seen more than once but under ten times. The V call is TRBV9, the J call TRBJ2-1; TRBD1 matches at 7 bases. The CDR3 is 16 residues long. V trimming: 3 bases; J trimming: 4 bases; junction bases outside the gene matches: 10. The germline V gene has CDR1 SGDLS and CDR2 YYNGEE. The CDR3 nucleotides are TGTGCCAGCAGCGCAGCCAGTGGACAGGTATACAATGAGCAGTTCTTC. This codes for CASSAASGQVYNEQFF.

The chain carries TRBV18 and TRBJ2-5; D may be TRBD2 (6 bases). V was trimmed by 3 bases and J by 5 bases, leaving 19 bases between them. From germline, CDR1 is KGHSH and CDR2 LQKENI. The CDR3 loop spans 16 amino acids. The CDR3 here is CASSPVLRAGSETQYF. For the CDR3, the DNA is TGTGCCAGCTCACCCGTCCTGAGGGCGGGGTCGGAGACCCAGTACTTC.

The chain uses TRBV11-3 and TRBJ1-5; 8 positions match TRBD1. V shed 4 bases and J 4 bases; nucleotides not matched to a gene: 0. Germline CDR1 reads SGHNT; CDR2 reads YENEEA. CDR3 length: 13 amino acids. The CDR3 region is CASSWTGNQPQHF. The CDR3 nucleotides are TGTGCCAGCAGCTGGACAGGGAATCAGCCCCAGCATTTT. Full variable domain (remainder filled in from reference TRBV11-3 and TRBJ1-5): EAGVVQSPRYKIIEKKQPVAFWCNPISGHNTLYWYLQNLGQGPELLIRYENEEAVDDSQLPKDRFSAERLKGVDSTLKIQPAELGDSAVYLCASSWTGNQPQHFGDGTRLSIL.

This clonotype showed up just a few times. The rearrangement uses TRBV11-1 and TRBJ2-1; 8 bases agree with TRBD1. In germline, CDR1 is SGHAT, CDR2 FQDESV (reference sequence). V dropped 1 base and J dropped 2; count of bases not matched to a gene: 1. The CDR3 has 15 amino acids. The CDR3 DNA reads TGTGCCAGCAGCTTAGAGACAGGGGCCTACAATGAGCAGTTCTTC. Protein product: CASSLETGAYNEQFF.

This clonotype was seen more than once but under ten times. J is TRBJ2-2 and V is TRBV6-2 or TRBV6-3; 7 bases fit TRBD1. The germline V gene has CDR1 MNHEY and CDR2 SVGEGT. V shed 0 bases and J 5 bases; nucleotides not matched to a gene: 15. CDR3 size: 19 residues. The CDR3 coding sequence is TGTGCCAGCAGTTACTCGTCATTTTACGGGACAGACACTACCGGGGAGCTGTTTTTT. Residues: CASSYSSFYGTDTTGELFF.

A single count supports this clonotype. CDR3 DNA: TGTGCCAGCAGTTCGGACACCGGGGAGCTGTTTTTT. It encodes CASSSDTGELFF. The V and J genes are TRBV27 and TRBJ2-2; D is uncertain. Germline CDR1 reads MNHEY; CDR2 reads SMNVEV (reference sequence). V lost 4 bases to trimming and J lost 3 bases, with 3 bases between them. This CDR3 is built from 12 residues.

V and J are TRBV18 and TRBJ2-5; weak D call: TRBD2 (5 bases). The V gene lost 3 bases and the J gene lost 7 bases, with 18 bases spanning the gap. The length of the CDR3 is 15 residues. Germline values: CDR1 KGHSH, CDR2 LQKENI. The CDR3 coding sequence is TGTGCCAGCTCACCCCGGACGGGATCCTCGGGGACCCAGTACTTC. Translation: CASSPRTGSSGTQYF. The entire variable domain, with the rest obtained from reference TRBV18 and TRBJ2-5, is as follows: NAGVMQNPRHLVRRRGQEARLRCSPMKGHSHVYWYRQLPEEGLKFMVYLQKENIIDESGMPKERFSAEFPKEGPSILRIQQVVRGDSAAYFCASSPRTGSSGTQYFGPGTRLLVL.

The CDR3 DNA follows: TGTGCCAGCAGCGATCGCCTAGCGGGAGTAACCAATGAGCAGTTCTTC. Translation: CASSDRLAGVTNEQFF. This rearrangement joins TRBV28 to TRBJ2-1; 10 bases are a match to TRBD2. The germline V gene has CDR1 MDHEN and CDR2 SYDVKM. The junction had 11 bases not matched to a gene; V was cut back by 6 bases and J by 6 bases. This CDR3 region has 16 residues. Full variable domain (missing parts from reference TRBV28 and TRBJ2-1): DVKVTQSSRYLVKRTGEKVFLECVQDMDHENMFWYRQDPGLGLRLIYFSYDVKMKEKGDIPEGYSVSREKKERFSLILESASTNQTSMYLCASSDRLAGVTNEQFFGPGTRLTVL.

V is TRBV15 and J is TRBJ2-1, with D unresolved. Germline CDR1 and CDR2: LNHNV and YYDKDF (reference sequence). The CDR3 spans 16 residues. V was trimmed by 2 bases and J by 5 bases, leaving 16 bases between them. CDR3 amino acids: CATSRLLVLRDNEQFF. CDR3 sequence (DNA): TGTGCCACCAGCAGACTCCTAGTACTCCGAGACAATGAGCAGTTCTTC. The whole variable domain, remainder taken from reference TRBV15 and TRBJ2-1, is DAMVIQNPRYQVTQFGKPVTLSCSQTLNHNVMYWYQQKSSQAPKLLFHYYDKDFNNEADTPDNFQSRRPNTSFCFLDIRSPGLGDTAMYLCATSRLLVLRDNEQFFGPGTRLTVL.

V and J are TRBV18 and TRBJ1-1; 8 positions agree with TRBD1. Germline assignment: CDR1 KGHSH and CDR2 LQKENI. The CDR3 runs 14 residues. The ends lost 6 bases at V and 1 base at J; junction bases unmatched: 4. CDR3 DNA sequence: TGTGCCAGCTCCCCCGGACAGGGGAACACTGAAGCTTTCTTT. Translated: CASSPGQGNTEAFF.